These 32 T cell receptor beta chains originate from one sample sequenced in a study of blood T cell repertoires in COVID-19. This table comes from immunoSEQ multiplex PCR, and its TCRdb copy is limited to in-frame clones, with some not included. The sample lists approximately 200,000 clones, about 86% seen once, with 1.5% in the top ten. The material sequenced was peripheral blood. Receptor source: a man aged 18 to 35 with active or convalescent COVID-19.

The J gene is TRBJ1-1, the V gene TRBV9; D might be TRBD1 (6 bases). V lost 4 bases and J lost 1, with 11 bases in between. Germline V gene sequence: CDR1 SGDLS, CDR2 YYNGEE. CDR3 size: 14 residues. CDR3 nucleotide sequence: TGTGCCAGCAGCCCCCGGACAGCGAACACTGAAGCTTTCTTT. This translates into CASSPRTANTEAFF.

The CDR3 coding sequence is TGTGCCTGGACACAGGGGCTCAATGGCTACACCTTC. Protein sequence: CAWTQGLNGYTF. The V call is TRBV30, the J call TRBJ1-2, with 7 bases that match TRBD1. The germline CDR1 and CDR2 sequences are GTSNPN and SVGIG (reference sequence). The CDR3 is 12 residues long. V lost 4 bases to trimming and J lost 6 bases; unmatched junction nucleotides: 5.

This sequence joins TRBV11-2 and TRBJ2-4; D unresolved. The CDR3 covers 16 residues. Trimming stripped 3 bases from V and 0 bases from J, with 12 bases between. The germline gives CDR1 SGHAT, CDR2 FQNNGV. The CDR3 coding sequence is TGTGCCAGCAGCTTTCACAGCAGCCTAGCCAAAAACATTCAGTACTTC. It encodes CASSFHSSLAKNIQYF.

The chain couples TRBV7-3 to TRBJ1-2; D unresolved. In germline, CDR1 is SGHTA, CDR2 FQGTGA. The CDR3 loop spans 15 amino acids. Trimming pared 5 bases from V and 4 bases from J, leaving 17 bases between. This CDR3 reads CASSPEVWGVYGYTF. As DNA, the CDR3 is TGTGCCAGCAGCCCCGAGGTTTGGGGAGTCTATGGCTACACCTTC.

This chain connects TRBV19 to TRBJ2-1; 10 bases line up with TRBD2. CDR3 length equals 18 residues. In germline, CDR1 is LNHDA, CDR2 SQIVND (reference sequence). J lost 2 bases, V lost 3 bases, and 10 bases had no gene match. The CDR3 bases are TGTGCCAGTAGTATCTCTAGCGGGAGCTCCGAGACCTACAATGAGCAGTTCTTC. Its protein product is CASSISSGSSETYNEQFF.

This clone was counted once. CDR3 nucleotide sequence: TGTGCCAGCAGCGTAGGGCTAGCGGGAGGTCCGGGGCTAATCTACGAGCAGTACTTC. It translates to CASSVGLAGGPGLIYEQYF. V gene TRBV9 combines with J gene TRBJ2-7; 11 bases fit TRBD2. The CDR3 spans 19 residues. The germline CDR1 and CDR2 sequences are SGDLS and YYNGEE. Trimming removed 0 bases from V and 3 bases from J; junction bases left unmatched: 14.

The CDR3 sequence: CSVGDTGGNTIYF. The CDR3 bases are TGCAGCGTTGGAGACACAGGGGGAAACACCATATATTTT. V is TRBV29-1 and J is TRBJ1-3; TRBD1 might be the D (6 bases). Trimming left V 4 bases short and J 4 bases short, with 11 bases between. This CDR3 comprises 13 residues. Germline loops: CDR1 SQVTM, CDR2 ANQGSEA.

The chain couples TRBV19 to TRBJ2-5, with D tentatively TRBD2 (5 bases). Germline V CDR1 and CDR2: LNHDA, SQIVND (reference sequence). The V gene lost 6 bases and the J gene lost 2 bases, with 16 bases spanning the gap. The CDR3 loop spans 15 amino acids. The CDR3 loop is CASSRSWRAQETQYF. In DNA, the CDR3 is TGTGCCAGTAGCCGGTCCTGGCGGGCACAAGAGACCCAGTACTTC.

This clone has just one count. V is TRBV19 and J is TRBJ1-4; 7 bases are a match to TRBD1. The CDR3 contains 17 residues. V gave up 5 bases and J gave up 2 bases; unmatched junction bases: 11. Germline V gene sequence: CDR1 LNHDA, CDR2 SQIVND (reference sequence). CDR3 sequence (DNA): TGTGCCAGTAGTCCACGACAGGGTATGATGACTAATGAAAAACTGTTTTTT. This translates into CASSPRQGMMTNEKLFF.

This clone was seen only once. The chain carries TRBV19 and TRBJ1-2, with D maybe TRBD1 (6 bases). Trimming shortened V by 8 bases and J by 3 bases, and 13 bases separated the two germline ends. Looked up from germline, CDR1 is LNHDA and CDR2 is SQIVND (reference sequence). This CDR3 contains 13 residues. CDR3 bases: TGTGCCAGTGATCGCAGGGGTGACTATGGCTACACCTTC. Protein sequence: CASDRRGDYGYTF.

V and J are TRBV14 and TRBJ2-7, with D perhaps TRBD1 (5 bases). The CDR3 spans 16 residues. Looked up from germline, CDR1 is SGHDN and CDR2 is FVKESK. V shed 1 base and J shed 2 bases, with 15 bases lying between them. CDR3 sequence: CASSQVFGQGTYEQYF. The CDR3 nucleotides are TGTGCCAGCAGCCAAGTTTTCGGGCAGGGTACCTACGAGCAGTACTTC.

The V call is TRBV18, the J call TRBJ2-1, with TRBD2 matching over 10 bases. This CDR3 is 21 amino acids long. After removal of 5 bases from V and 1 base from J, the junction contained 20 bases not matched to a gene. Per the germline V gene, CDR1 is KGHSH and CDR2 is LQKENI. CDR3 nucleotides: TGTGCCAGCTCAGGAAACTCACGGTCGGCTAGCGGGAGTAGGTCCTACAATGAGCAGTTCTTC. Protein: CASSGNSRSASGSRSYNEQFF.

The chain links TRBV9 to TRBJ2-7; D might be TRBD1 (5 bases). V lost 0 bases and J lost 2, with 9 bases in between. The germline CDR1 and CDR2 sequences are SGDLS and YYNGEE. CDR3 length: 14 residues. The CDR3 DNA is TGTGCCAGCAGCGTAGGGTCAGGGACCTACGAGCAGTACTTC. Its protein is CASSVGSGTYEQYF.

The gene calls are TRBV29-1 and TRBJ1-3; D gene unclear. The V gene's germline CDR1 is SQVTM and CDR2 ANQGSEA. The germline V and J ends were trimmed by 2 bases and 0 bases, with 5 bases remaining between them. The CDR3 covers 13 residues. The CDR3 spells CSVETYSGNTIYF. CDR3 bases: TGCAGCGTTGAAACCTACTCTGGAAACACCATATATTTT.

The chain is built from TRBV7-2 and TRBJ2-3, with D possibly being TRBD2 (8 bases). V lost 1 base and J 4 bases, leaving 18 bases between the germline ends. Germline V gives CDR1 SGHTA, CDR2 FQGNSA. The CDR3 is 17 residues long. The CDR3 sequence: CASSLGGGGRRPDTQYF. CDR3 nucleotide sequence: TGTGCCAGCAGCTTAGGAGGGGGCGGGAGGCGCCCAGATACGCAGTATTTT.

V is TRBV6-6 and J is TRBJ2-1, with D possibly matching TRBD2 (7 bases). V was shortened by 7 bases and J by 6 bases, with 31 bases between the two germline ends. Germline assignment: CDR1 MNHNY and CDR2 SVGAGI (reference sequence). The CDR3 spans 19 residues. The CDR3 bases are TGTGCCAGCACCTACCCGGGGGGCCAGGGCGTGAAGGAGCCCAATGAGCAGTTCTTC. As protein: CASTYPGGQGVKEPNEQFF.

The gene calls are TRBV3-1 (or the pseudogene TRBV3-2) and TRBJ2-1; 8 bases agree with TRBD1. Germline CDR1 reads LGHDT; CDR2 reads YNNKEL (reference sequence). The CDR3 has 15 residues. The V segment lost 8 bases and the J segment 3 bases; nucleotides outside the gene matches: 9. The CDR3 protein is CASRAGTGNYNEQFF. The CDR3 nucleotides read TGTGCCAGCCGAGCCGGGACAGGAAACTACAATGAGCAGTTCTTC.

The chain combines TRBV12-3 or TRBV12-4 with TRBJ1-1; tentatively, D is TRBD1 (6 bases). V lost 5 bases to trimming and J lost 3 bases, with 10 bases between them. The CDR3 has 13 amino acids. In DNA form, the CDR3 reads TGTGCCAGCAGTCGACAGGAGTACACTGAAGCTTTCTTT. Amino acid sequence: CASSRQEYTEAFF.

The CDR3 nucleotides read TGTGCCAGCAGTTTATCGAGGGGGCCAGCGAACACCGGGGAGCTGTTTTTT. Translating it yields CASSLSRGPANTGELFF. V gene TRBV27 combines with J gene TRBJ2-2; TRBD1 agrees at 7 bases. The CDR3 is 17 residues long. Germline CDR1 and CDR2: MNHEY and SMNVEV (reference sequence). V dropped 0 bases and J dropped 0; count of bases not matched to a gene: 4.

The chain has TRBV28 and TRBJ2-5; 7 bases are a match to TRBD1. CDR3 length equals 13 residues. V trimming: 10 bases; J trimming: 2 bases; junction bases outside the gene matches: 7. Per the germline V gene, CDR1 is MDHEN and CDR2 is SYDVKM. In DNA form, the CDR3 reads TGTGCCACTCACAGGGGTGTACAAGAGACCCAGTACTTC. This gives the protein CATHRGVQETQYF.

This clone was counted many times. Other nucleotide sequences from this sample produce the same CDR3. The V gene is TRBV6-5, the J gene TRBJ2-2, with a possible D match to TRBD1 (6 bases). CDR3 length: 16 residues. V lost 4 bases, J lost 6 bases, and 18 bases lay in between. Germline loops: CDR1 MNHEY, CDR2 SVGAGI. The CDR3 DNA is TGTGCCAGCAGTTCCCCCGGGACAAACATCGCCGGGGAGCTGTTTTTT. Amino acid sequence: CASSSPGTNIAGELFF.

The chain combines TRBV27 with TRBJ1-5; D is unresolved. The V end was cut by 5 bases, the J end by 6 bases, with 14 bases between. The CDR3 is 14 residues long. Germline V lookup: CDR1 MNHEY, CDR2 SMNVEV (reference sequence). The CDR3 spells CASSSNSFSQPQHF. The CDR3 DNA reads TGTGCCAGCAGTAGTAACTCATTCTCTCAGCCCCAGCATTTT.

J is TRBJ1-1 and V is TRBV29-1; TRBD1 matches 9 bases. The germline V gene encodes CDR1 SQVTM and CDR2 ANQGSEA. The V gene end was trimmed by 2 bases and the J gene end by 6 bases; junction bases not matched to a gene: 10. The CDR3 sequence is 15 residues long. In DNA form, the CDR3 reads TGCAGCGTTGAACCACAGGGGGCGCGAAGTTCTGAAGCTTTCTTT. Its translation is CSVEPQGARSSEAFF.

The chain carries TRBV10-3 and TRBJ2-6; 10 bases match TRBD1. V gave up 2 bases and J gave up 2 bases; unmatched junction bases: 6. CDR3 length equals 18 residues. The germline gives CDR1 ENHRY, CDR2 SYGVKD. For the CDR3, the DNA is TGTGCCATCAGTGAGGGACAGGGGGGGTTAGCTGGGGCCAACGTCCTGACTTTC. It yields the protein CAISEGQGGLAGANVLTF.

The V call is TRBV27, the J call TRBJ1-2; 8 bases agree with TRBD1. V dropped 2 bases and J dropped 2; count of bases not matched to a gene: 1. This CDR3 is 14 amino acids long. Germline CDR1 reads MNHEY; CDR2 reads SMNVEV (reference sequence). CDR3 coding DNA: TGTGCCAGCAGTTTAGGGACAGGCAACTATGGCTACACCTTC. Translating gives CASSLGTGNYGYTF.

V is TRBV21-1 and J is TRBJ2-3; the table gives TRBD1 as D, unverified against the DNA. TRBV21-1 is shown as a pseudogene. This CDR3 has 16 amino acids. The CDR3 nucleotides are TGTGCCAGCAGCAAAGCGAACCAGGGGGATACAGATACGCAGTATTTT. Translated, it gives CASSKANQGDTDTQYF.

The CDR3 sequence: CASSSKTRAYEQYF. DNA of the CDR3: TGTGCCAGCAGTTCCAAGACACGTGCCTACGAGCAGTACTTC. This chain joins TRBV6-2 or TRBV6-3 and TRBJ2-7; no definite D call. The CDR3 length is 14 residues. With 4 bases removed from V and 2 bases from J, the gap between germline ends came to 12 bases. Germline loops: CDR1 MNHEY, CDR2 SVGEGT.

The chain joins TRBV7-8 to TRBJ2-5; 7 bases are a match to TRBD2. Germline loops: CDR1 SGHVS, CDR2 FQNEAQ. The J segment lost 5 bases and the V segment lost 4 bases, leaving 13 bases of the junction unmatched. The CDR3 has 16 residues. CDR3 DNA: TGTGCCAGCAGCTGGTACAGGAAGCGGGACGGGGAGACCCAGTACTTC. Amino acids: CASSWYRKRDGETQYF.

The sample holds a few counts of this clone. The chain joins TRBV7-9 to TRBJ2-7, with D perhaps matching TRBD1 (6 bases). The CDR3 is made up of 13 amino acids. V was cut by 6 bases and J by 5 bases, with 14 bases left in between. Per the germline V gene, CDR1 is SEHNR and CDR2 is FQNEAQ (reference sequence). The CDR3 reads CASSSDRYHEQYF. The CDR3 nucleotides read TGTGCCAGCAGTTCCGACAGGTACCACGAGCAGTACTTC.

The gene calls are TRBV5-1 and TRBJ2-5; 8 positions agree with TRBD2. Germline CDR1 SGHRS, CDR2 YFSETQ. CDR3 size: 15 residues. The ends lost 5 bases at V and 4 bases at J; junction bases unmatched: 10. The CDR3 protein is CASRPGLEVTETQYF. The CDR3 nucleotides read TGCGCCAGCAGGCCGGGACTAGAGGTCACAGAGACCCAGTACTTC. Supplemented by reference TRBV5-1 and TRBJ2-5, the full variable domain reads KAGVTQTPRYLIKTRGQQVTLSCSPISGHRSVSWYQQTPGQGLQFLFEYFSETQRNKGNFPGRFSGRQFSNSRSEMNVSTLELGDSALYLCASRPGLEVTETQYFGPGTRLLVL.

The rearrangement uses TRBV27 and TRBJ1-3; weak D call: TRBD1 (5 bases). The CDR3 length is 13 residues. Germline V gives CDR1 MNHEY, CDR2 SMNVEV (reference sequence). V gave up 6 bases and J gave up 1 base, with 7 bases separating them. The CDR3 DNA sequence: TGTGCCAGCAGAGGGGTATCTGGAAACACCATATATTTT. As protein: CASRGVSGNTIYF.

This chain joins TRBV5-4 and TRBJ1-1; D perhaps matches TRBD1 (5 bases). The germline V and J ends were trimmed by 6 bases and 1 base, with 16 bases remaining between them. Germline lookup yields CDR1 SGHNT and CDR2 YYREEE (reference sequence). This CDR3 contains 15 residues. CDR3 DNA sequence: TGTGCCAGCACCGTATCCCCGACAGCGAACACTGAAGCTTTCTTT. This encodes CASTVSPTANTEAFF.